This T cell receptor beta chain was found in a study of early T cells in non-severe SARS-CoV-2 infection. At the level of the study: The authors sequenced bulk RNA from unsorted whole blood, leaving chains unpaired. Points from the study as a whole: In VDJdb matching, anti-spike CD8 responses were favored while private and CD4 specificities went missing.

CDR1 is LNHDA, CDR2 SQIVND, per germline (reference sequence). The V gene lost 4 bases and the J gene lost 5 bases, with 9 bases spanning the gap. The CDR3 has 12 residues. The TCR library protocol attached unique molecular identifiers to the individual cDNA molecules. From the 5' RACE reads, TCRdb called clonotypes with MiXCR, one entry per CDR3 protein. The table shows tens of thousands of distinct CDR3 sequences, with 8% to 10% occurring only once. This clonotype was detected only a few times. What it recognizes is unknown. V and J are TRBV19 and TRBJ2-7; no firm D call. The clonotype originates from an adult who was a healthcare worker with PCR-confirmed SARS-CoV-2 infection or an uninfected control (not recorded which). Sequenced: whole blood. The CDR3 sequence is CASSNRPDEQYF. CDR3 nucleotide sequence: TGTGCCAGTAGTAATAGGCCGGACGAGCAGTACTTC.